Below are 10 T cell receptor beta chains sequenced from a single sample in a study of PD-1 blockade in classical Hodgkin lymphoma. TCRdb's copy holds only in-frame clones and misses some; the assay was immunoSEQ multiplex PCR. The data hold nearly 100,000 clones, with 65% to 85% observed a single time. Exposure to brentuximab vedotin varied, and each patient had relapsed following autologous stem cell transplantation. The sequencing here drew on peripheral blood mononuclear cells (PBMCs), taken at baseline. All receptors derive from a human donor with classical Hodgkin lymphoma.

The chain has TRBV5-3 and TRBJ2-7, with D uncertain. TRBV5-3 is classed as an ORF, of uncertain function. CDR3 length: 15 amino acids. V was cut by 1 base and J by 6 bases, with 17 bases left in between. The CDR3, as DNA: TGTGCCAGAAGCTTGTATGACCTCGTACCGGGCGAGCAGTACTTC. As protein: CARSLYDLVPGEQYF.

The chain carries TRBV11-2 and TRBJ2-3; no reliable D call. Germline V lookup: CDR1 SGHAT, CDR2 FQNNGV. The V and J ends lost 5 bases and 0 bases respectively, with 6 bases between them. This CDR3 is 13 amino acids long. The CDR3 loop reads CASSPPSTDTQYF. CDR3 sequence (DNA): TGTGCCAGCAGCCCCCCTAGCACAGATACGCAGTATTTT.

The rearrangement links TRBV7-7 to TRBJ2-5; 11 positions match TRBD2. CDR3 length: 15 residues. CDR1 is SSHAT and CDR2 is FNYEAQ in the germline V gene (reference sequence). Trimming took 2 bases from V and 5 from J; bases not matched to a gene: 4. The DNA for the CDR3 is TGTGCCAGCAGCTTACTAGCGGGGGGTCGCGAGACCCAGTACTTC. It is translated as CASSLLAGGRETQYF.

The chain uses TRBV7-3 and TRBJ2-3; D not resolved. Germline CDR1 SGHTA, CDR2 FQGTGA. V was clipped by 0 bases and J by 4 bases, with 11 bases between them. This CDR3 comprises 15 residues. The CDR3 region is CASSLTHTVADTQYF. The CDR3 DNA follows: TGTGCCAGCAGCTTAACTCACACTGTCGCAGATACGCAGTATTTT.

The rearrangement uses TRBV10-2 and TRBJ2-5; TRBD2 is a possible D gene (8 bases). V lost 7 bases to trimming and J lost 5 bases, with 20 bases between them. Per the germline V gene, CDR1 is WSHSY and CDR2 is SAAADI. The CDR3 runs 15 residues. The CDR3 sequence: CASTLGGGGIETQYF. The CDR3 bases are TGCGCCAGCACTTTAGGGGGCGGGGGGATTGAGACCCAGTACTTC.

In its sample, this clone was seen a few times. CDR3 protein: CASRSVGVGEQYF. CDR3 in DNA: TGTGCCAGCAGATCAGTGGGGGTGGGAGAGCAGTACTTC. The chain has TRBV11-2 and TRBJ2-7, with D perhaps assigned TRBD1 or TRBD2 (5 bases each). The CDR3 totals 13 residues. Germline values: CDR1 SGHAT, CDR2 FQNNGV. Trimming pared 6 bases from V and 7 bases from J, leaving 16 bases between.

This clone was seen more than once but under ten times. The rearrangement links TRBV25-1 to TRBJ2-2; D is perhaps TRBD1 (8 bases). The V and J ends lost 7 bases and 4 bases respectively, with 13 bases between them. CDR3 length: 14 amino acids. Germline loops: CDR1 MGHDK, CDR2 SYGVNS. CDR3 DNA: TGTGCCAGCACCAGCGGGACAGGCACCGGGGAGCTGTTTTTT. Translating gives CASTSGTGTGELFF.

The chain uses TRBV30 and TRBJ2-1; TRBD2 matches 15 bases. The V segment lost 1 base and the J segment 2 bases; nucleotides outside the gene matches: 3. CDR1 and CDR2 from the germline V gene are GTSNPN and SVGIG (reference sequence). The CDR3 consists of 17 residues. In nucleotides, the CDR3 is TGTGCCTGGAGTGCAGGGACTAGCGGGAGGACCTACAATGAGCAGTTCTTC. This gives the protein CAWSAGTSGRTYNEQFF.

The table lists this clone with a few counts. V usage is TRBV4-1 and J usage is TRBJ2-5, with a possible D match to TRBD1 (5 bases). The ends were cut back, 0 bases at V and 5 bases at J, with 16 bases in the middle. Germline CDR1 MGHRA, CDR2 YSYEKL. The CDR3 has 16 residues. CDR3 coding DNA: TGCGCCAGCAGCCAAGAGTTTCAGGGCCGCCGGGAGACCCAGTACTTC. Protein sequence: CASSQEFQGRRETQYF.

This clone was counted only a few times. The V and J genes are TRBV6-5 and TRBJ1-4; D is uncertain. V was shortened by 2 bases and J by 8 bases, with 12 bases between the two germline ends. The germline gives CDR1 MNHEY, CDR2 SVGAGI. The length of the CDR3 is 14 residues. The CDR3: CASSYTRMGEKLFF. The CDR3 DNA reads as TGTGCCAGCAGTTACACAAGGATGGGAGAAAAACTGTTTTTT.